The 5 T cell receptor beta chains below were found in one sample sequenced in a study of blood T cell repertoires in COVID-19. Using immunoSEQ multiplex PCR, the repertoire was profiled, and TCRdb retains in-frame clones only, with some absent. The table includes about 220,000 clones, about 79% detected once. Sequencing used peripheral blood. The receptors here all came from a man between 45 and 60 years old with active or convalescent COVID-19.

This chain connects TRBV10-3 to TRBJ1-5; D uncertain. The CDR3 length is 15 residues. Trimming cost V 0 bases and J 4 bases, with 10 bases left between them. Germline values: CDR1 ENHRY, CDR2 SYGVKD. In DNA, the CDR3 is TGTGCCATCAGTGAGTCGATCCCCAGTAATCAGCCCCAGCATTTT. Translated: CAISESIPSNQPQHF.

This clone has just one count. The chain combines TRBV6-2 or TRBV6-3 with TRBJ2-4; possibly TRBD1 for D (6 bases). The V end was cut by 2 bases, the J end by 4 bases, with 9 bases between. CDR1 and CDR2 (germline): MNHEY, SVGEGT. The CDR3 is 14 residues long. The CDR3 sequence: CASSYLGQKNIQYF. CDR3 bases: TGTGCCAGCAGTTACCTCGGACAGAAAAACATTCAGTACTTC.

The J gene is TRBJ2-7, the V gene TRBV2; 7 bases fit TRBD2. This CDR3 is built from 17 residues. Unmatched junction bases numbered 12, after V lost 4 bases and J lost 0 bases. Per germline, CDR1 SNHLY and CDR2 FYNNEI. CDR3 amino acids: CASSAGWGGSPSYEQYV. CDR3 nucleotides: TGTGCCAGCAGTGCGGGGTGGGGGGGTTCTCCCTCCTACGAGCAGTACGTC.

The chain employs TRBV29-1 and TRBJ1-1; TRBD1 matches 7 bases. Germline-derived CDR1 and CDR2 are SQVTM and ANQGSEA. V gave up 4 bases and J gave up 2 bases; unmatched junction bases: 4. CDR3 length: 13 amino acids. The CDR3 bases are TGCAGCGTTGGGGGGGACAGTAACACTGAAGCTTTCTTT. It yields the protein CSVGGDSNTEAFF.

This chain links TRBV5-6 with TRBJ2-3; D remains ambiguous. CDR3 length equals 16 residues. The germline V gene has CDR1 SGHDT and CDR2 YYEEEE. V was cut by 0 bases and J by 0 bases, with 11 bases left in between. In DNA form, the CDR3 reads TGTGCCAGCAGCTTGGAGGCGGCGGCTAGCACAGATACGCAGTATTTT. Protein sequence: CASSLEAAASTDTQYF. Complete variable domain (other parts from reference TRBV5-6 and TRBJ2-3): DAGVTQSPTHLIKTRGQQVTLRCSPKSGHDTVSWYQQALGQGPQFIFQYYEEEERQRGNFPDRFSGHQFPNYSSELNVNALLLGDSALYLCASSLEAAASTDTQYFGPGTRLTVL.